The sequence of this T cell receptor beta chain was determined in a study of blood T cells in healthy people across ages. Study summary: The capture of about one barcoded beta molecule per two T cells was achieved by template switching. Study-wide results and limits: Reliance upon unsorted PBMCs precluded definitive naive versus antigen-experienced comparison.

The V and J ends lost 3 bases and 2 bases, in that order; junction bases with no gene match: 12. The CDR3 loop spans 18 amino acids. Per germline, CDR1 SGHAT and CDR2 FQNNGV. A second PCR, run for roughly 7 to 12 cycles, used a sample-barcoded 5' primer plus a J-beta primer mix. A template-switch adaptor that had 12 random nucleotides put a tag on each cDNA molecule. TCRdb reprocessed the 5' RACE reads via MiXCR and lists one record per CDR3 protein. The sample shows roughly 700,000 distinct CDR3 sequences, around half of them seen only once. The sample providers were healthy Caucasian people from Russia, aged roughly 6 to 95. As concerns this clonotype: Its target is unknown.

This TCR was recovered from an older woman in good health. Sequenced: blood. The V and J genes are TRBV11-2 and TRBJ2-1; 8 nucleotides line up with TRBD2. CDR3: CASSFSSGSLNTYNEQFF. CDR3 nucleotides: TGTGCCAGCAGCTTCTCCAGCGGGAGTCTTAATACCTACAATGAGCAGTTCTTC.